One sample yielded the 5 T cell receptor beta chains listed below, sequenced in a study of blood T cell repertoires in COVID-19. Repertoires were generated with immunoSEQ multiplex PCR, while TCRdb's copy carries only in-frame clones and drops some. The sample consists of roughly 220,000 clones, 80% to 85% of them appearing once. The source material was peripheral blood. The receptors come from a man under 40 with active or convalescent COVID-19.

The chain has TRBV7-2 and TRBJ1-4; TRBD1 matches 9 bases. The CDR3 is 13 amino acids. Germline V CDR1 and CDR2: SGHTA, FQGNSA. The V segment lost 10 bases and the J segment 4 bases; nucleotides outside the gene matches: 4. CDR3 in amino acids: CATRDRVNEKLFF. CDR3 nucleotide sequence: TGTGCCACCCGGGACAGGGTTAATGAAAAACTGTTTTTT.

V is TRBV6-6 and J is TRBJ1-2, with TRBD1 matching over 9 bases. The CDR3 is 14 amino acids. V dropped 5 bases and J dropped 5; count of bases not matched to a gene: 6. Germline V lookup: CDR1 MNHNY, CDR2 SVGAGI (reference sequence). The chain's CDR3 is CASSQAGTGYGYTF. CDR3 coding DNA: TGTGCCAGCAGTCAGGCCGGGACAGGGTATGGCTACACCTTC.

A few counts support this clone. The V call is TRBV7-9, the J call TRBJ1-2; D is possibly TRBD1 (6 bases). V shed 5 bases and J shed 4 bases, with 17 bases lying between them. The germline V gene encodes CDR1 SEHNR and CDR2 FQNEAQ (reference sequence). The CDR3 extends over 15 amino acids. This CDR3 reads CASSVIDRLVYGYTF. The DNA of the CDR3 is TGTGCCAGCAGCGTTATTGACAGGCTCGTCTATGGCTACACCTTC.

The chain employs TRBV10-2 and TRBJ2-5, with a weak D call TRBD2 (7 bases). Germline-derived CDR1 and CDR2 are WSHSY and SAAADI. Between the trimmed V and J ends, which lost 8 bases and 5 bases, there was a span of 18 bases. The CDR3 is 14 residues long. CDR3 DNA sequence: TGCGCCAGCGCGTGGGGGGGGCCTGGGGAGACCCAGTACTTC. Its protein product is CASAWGGPGETQYF.

The rearrangement joins TRBV6-6 to TRBJ1-5; D possibly corresponds to TRBD1 (5 bases). CDR1 is MNHNY and CDR2 is SVGAGI in the germline V gene (reference sequence). V lost 7 bases and J 5 bases, leaving 12 bases between the germline ends. The CDR3 totals 13 residues. The DNA of the CDR3 is TGTGCCAGCAAAGGCGGGGGAGATCAGCCCCAGCATTTT. Residues: CASKGGGDQPQHF.